This TCR beta chain appears in the sequencing data of a study of T-cell reconstitution after alpha-beta-depleted transplantation in children. Whole-study findings and limits: Alpha-beta T cells present about two months after transplant were reported to originate from several hundred expanded graft clones. Counts and diversity of T cells one year after transplant came mostly from newly produced T cells. For some patients, TCRbeta diversity was high at day 60 because of recipient T cells and thymic progenitors that survived.

Concerning this clonotype itself: What it binds is not known.

During its preparation, the TCRbeta library received unique molecular identifiers. Each CDR3 protein gets one entry after TCRdb re-called the PCR reads with MiXCR. The table shows around 600,000 distinct CDR3 sequences, with more than 20% occurring only once. The clonotype was recovered from a boy younger than two who had a stem cell transplant for acute myeloid leukemia, so the T cells may come from the graft donor. The sample consisted of PBMCs, mostly from graft donor cells, taken 360 days after TCRalphabeta/CD19-depleted stem cell transplant.

The CDR3 DNA is TGTGCCAGCAGACCCTTAGGGGACAGGGTAATCCCCCTCGACTACGAGCAGTACGTC. Residues: CASRPLGDRVIPLDYEQYV. The chain links TRBV28 to TRBJ2-7, with 9 nucleotides matching TRBD1. The ends lost 6 bases at V and 3 bases at J; junction bases unmatched: 21. The CDR3 has 19 residues. Germline-derived CDR1 and CDR2 are MDHEN and SYDVKM.